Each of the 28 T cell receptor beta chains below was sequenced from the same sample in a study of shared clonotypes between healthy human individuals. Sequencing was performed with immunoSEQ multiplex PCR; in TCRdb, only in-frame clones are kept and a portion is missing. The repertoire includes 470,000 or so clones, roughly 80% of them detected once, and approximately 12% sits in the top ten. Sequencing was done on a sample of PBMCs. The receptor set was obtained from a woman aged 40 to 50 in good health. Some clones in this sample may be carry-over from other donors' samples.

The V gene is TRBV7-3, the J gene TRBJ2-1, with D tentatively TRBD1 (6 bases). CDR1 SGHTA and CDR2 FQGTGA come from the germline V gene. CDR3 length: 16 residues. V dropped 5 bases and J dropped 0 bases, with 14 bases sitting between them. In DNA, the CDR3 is TGTGCCAGCAGCCCCCGACAGGCTAGCTCCTACAATGAGCAGTTCTTC. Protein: CASSPRQASSYNEQFF.

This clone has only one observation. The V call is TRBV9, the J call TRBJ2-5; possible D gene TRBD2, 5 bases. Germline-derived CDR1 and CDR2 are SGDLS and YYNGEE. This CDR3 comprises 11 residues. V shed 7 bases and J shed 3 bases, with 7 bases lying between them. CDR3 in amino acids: CASGREETQYF. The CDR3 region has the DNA TGTGCCAGCGGGAGAGAAGAGACCCAGTACTTC.

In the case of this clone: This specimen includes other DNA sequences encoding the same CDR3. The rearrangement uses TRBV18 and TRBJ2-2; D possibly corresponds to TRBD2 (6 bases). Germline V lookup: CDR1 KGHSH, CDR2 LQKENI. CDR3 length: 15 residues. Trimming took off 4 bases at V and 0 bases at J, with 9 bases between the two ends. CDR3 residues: CASSQTGANTGELFF. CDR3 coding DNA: TGTGCCAGCTCACAAACGGGAGCGAACACCGGGGAGCTGTTTTTT. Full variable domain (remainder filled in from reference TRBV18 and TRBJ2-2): NAGVMQNPRHLVRRRGQEARLRCSPMKGHSHVYWYRQLPEEGLKFMVYLQKENIIDESGMPKERFSAEFPKEGPSILRIQQVVRGDSAAYFCASSQTGANTGELFFGEGSRLTVL.

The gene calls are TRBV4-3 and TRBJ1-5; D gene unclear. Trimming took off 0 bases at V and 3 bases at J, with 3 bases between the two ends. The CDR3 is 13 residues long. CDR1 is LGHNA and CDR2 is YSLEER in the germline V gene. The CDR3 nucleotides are TGCGCCAGCAGCCAAGAAATCAATCAGCCCCAGCATTTT. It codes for CASSQEINQPQHF.

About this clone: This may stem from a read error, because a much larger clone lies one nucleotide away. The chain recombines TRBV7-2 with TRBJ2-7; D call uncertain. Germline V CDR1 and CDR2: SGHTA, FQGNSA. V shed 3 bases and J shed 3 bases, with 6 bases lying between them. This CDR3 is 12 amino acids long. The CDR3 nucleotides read TGTGCCAGCAGCTTTTTGGGCTACGAGCAGTACTTC. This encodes CASSFLGYEQYF. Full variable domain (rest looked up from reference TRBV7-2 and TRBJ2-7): GAGVSQSPSNKVTEKGKDVELRCDPISGHTALYWYRQSLGQGLEFLIYFQGNSAPDKSGLPSDRFSAERTGGSVSTLTIQRTQQEDSAVYLCASSFLGYEQYFGPGTRLTVT.

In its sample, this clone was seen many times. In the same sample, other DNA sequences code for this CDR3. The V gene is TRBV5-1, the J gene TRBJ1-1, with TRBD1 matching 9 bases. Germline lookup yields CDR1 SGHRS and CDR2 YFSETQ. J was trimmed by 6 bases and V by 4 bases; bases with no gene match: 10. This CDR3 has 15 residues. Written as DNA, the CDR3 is TGCGCCAGCAGCCCAGACAGGGGGGGATTCGCTGAAGCTTTCTTT. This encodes CASSPDRGGFAEAFF.

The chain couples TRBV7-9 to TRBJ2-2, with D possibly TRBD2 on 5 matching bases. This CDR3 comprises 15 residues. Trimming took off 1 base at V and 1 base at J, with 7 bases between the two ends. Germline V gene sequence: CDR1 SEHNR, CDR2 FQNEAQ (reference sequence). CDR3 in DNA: TGTGCCAGCAGCTTAGAGGCGGGGAACACCGGGGAGCTGTTTTTT. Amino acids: CASSLEAGNTGELFF.

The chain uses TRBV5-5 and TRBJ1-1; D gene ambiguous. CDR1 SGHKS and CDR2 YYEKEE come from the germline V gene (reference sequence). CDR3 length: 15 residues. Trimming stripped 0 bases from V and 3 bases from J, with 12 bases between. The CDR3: CASSLDSRVDTEAFF. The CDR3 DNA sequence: TGTGCCAGCAGCTTGGATAGCCGTGTGGACACTGAAGCTTTCTTT.

CDR3 nucleotide sequence: TGCAGCGCCCGCCGGTCGGGGAGAGTCACTGAAGCTTTCTTT. Translation: CSARRSGRVTEAFF. This chain uses TRBV29-1 with TRBJ1-1; D ambiguous. Germline V lookup: CDR1 SQVTM, CDR2 ANQGSEA. The CDR3 length is 14 residues. Deletions cut 7 bases from V and 4 bases from J, with 19 bases between.

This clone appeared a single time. CDR3 amino acids: CASRDRGAGEQFF. CDR3 nucleotide sequence: TGTGCCAGCAGGGACAGGGGCGCAGGTGAGCAGTTCTTC. V is TRBV2 and J is TRBJ2-1, with 9 positions matching TRBD1. The V and J ends lost 6 bases and 9 bases, in that order; junction bases with no gene match: 6. This CDR3 is 13 amino acids long. CDR1 is SNHLY and CDR2 is FYNNEI in the germline V gene.

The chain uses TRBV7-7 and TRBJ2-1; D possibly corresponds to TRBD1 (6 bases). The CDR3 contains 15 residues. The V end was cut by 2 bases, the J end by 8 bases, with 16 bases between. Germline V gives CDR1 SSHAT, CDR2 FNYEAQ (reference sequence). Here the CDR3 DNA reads TGTGCCAGCAGCTTATTGCAGGGGAGTAGGTATGAGCAGTTCTTC. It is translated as CASSLLQGSRYEQFF. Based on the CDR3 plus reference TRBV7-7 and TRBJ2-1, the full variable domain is GAGVSQSPRYKVTKRGQDVTLRCDPISSHATLYWYQQALGQGPEFLTYFNYEAQPDKSGLPSDRFSAERPEGSISTLTIQRTEQRDSAMYRCASSLLQGSRYEQFFGPGTRLTVL.

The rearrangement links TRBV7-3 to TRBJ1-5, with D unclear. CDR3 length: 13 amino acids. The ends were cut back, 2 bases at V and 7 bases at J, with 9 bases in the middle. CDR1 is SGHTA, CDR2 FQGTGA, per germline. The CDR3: CASSLQSGQPQHF. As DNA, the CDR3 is TGTGCCAGCAGCTTACAAAGCGGGCAGCCCCAGCATTTT.

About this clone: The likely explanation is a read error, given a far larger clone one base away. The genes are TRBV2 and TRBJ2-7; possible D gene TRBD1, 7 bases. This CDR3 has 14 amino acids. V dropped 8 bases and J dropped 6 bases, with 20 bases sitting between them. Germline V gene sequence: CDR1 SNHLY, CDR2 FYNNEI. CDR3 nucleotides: TGTGCCAGCTTGTCAAACAGGGGACTCTGCGAGCAGTACTTC. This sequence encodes CASLSNRGLCEQYF.

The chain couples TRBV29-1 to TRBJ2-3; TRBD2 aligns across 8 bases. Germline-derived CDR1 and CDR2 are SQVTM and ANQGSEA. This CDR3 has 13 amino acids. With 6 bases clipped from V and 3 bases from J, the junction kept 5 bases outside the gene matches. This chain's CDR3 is CSVAAGVTDTQYF. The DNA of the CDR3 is TGCAGCGTCGCAGCGGGAGTAACAGATACGCAGTATTTT.

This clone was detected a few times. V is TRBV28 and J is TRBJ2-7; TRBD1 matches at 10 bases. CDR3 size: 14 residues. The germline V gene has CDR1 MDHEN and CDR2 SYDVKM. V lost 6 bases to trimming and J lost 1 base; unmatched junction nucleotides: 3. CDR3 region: CASRDRGGSYEQYF. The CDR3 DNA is TGTGCCAGCAGGGACAGGGGGGGATCCTACGAGCAGTACTTC.

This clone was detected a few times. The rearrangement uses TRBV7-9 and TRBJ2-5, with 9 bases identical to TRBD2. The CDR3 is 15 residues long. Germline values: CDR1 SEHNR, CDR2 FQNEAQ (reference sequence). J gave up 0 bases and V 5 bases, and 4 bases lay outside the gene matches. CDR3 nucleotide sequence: TGTGCCAGCAGCCCCCGGACTAGCGACCAAGAGACCCAGTACTTC. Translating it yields CASSPRTSDQETQYF. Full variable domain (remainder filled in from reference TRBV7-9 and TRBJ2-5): DTGVSQNPRHKITKRGQNVTFRCDPISEHNRLYWYRQTLGQGPEFLTYFQNEAQLEKSRLLSDRFSAERPKGSFSTLEIQRTEQGDSAMYLCASSPRTSDQETQYFGPGTRLLVL.

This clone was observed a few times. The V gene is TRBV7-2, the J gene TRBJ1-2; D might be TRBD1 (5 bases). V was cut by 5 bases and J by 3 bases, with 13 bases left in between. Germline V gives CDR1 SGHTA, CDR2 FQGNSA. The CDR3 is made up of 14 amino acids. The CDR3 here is CASSPQRGDYGYTF. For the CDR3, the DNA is TGTGCCAGCAGCCCCCAAAGGGGCGACTATGGCTACACCTTC.

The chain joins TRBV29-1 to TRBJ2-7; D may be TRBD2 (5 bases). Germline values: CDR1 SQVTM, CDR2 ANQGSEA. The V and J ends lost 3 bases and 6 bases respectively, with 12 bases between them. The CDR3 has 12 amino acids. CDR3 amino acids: CSVDWREGEQYF. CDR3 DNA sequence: TGCAGCGTTGATTGGCGAGAGGGCGAGCAGTACTTC.

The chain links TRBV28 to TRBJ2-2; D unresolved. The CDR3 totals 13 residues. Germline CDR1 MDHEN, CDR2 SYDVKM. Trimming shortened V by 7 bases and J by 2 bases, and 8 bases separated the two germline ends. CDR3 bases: TGTGCCAGCAACGGCCCCAACACCGGGGAGCTGTTTTTT. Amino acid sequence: CASNGPNTGELFF.

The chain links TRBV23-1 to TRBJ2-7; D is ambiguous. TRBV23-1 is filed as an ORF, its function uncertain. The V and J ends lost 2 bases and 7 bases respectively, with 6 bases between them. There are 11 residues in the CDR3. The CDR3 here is CASSQEAEQYF. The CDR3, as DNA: TGCGCCAGCAGTCAAGAGGCAGAGCAGTACTTC.

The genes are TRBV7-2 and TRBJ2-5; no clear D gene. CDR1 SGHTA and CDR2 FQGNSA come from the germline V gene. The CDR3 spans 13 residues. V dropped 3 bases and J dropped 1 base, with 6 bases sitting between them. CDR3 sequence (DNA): TGTGCCAGCAGCTTGCAATTCCAAGAGACCCAGTACTTC. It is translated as CASSLQFQETQYF.

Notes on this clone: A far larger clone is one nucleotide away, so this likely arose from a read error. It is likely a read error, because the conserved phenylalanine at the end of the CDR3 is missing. DNA of the CDR3: TGTGCCAGCAGTGTATCCAGCGGGATGGGGTCCTACGAGCAGTACTTA. Translating gives CASSVSSGMGSYEQYL. The gene calls are TRBV2 and TRBJ2-7; 7 nucleotides align to TRBD2. The trim removed 4 bases at V and 1 base at J, leaving 10 bases unmatched. This CDR3 comprises 16 residues. Germline V gene sequence: CDR1 SNHLY, CDR2 FYNNEI.

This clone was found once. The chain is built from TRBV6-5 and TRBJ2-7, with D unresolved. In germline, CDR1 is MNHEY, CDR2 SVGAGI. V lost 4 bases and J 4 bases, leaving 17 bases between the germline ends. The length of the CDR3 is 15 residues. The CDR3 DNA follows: TGTGCCAGCAGTTCGATAAGAGGTGGGGATTACGAGCAGTACTTC. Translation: CASSSIRGGDYEQYF.

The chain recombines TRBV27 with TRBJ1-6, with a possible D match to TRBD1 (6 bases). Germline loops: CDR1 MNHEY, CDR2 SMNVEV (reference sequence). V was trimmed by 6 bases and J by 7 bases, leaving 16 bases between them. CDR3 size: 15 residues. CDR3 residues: CASRSGELGNSPLHF. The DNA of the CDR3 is TGTGCCAGCAGATCAGGGGAACTCGGGAATTCACCCCTCCACTTT.

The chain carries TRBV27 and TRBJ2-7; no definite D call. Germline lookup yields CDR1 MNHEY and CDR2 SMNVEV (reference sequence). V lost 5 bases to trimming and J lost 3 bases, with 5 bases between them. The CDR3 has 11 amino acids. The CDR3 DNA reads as TGTGCCAGCAGTCCCAGCTACGAGCAGTACTTC. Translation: CASSPSYEQYF.

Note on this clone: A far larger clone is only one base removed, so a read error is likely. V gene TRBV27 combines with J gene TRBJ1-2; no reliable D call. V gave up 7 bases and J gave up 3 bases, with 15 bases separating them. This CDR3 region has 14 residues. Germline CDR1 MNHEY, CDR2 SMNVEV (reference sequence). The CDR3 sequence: CASTRAGRYYGYTF. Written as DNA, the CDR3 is TGTGCCAGCACTAGAGCAGGTCGGTACTATGGCTACACCTTC.

Here the CDR3 DNA reads TGTGCCAGCAGCCCGAGGTCTAGCGGTTCCAGGGGGGATACGCAGTATTTT. Translating it yields CASSPRSSGSRGDTQYF. V is TRBV9 and J is TRBJ2-3; D is tentatively TRBD1 or TRBD2 (7 bases each). The V gene's germline CDR1 is SGDLS and CDR2 YYNGEE. The V end was cut by 4 bases, the J end by 6 bases, with 24 bases between. The length of the CDR3 is 17 residues.

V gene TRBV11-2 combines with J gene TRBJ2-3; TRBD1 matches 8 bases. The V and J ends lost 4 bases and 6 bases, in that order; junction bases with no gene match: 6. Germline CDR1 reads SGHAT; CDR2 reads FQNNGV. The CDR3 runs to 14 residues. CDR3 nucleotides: TGTGCCAGCAGCTCCGGGACAGGTTACGATACGCAGTATTTT. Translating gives CASSSGTGYDTQYF. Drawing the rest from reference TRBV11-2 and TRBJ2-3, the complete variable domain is EAGVAQSPRYKIIEKRQSVAFWCNPISGHATLYWYQQILGQGPKLLIQFQNNGVVDDSQLPKDRFSAERLKGVDSTLKIQPAKLEDSAVYLCASSSGTGYDTQYFGPGTRLTVL.